This TCR beta chain derives from a study of blood T cells in healthy people across ages. Trimming pared 0 bases from V and 1 base from J, leaving 8 bases between. This CDR3 contains 15 residues. Germline CDR1 SGHRS, CDR2 YFSETQ. This clonotype has just a few counts. For the second PCR, which ran for about 6 to 11 cycles, a sample-barcoded 5' primer and a J-beta primer mix were used. TCRdb re-called the 5' RACE reads with MiXCR, one entry per CDR3 protein. Of 700,000 to 900,000 distinct CDR3 sequences listed, 40% to 65% were seen once; the top ten hold 40% to 50%. The J gene is TRBJ2-1, the V gene TRBV5-1; D gene uncertain. The receptor comes from a man aged 80 or over in good health. The specimen sequenced was blood. The CDR3 here is CASSLVGLSYNEQFF. In DNA form, the CDR3 reads TGCGCCAGCAGCTTGGTTGGGCTGTCCTACAATGAGCAGTTCTTC. Looking up the rest from reference TRBV5-1 and TRBJ2-1 gives the full variable domain: KAGVTQTPRYLIKTRGQQVTLSCSPISGHRSVSWYQQTPGQGLQFLFEYFSETQRNKGNFPGRFSGRQFSNSRSEMNVSTLELGDSALYLCASSLVGLSYNEQFFGPGTRLTVL.